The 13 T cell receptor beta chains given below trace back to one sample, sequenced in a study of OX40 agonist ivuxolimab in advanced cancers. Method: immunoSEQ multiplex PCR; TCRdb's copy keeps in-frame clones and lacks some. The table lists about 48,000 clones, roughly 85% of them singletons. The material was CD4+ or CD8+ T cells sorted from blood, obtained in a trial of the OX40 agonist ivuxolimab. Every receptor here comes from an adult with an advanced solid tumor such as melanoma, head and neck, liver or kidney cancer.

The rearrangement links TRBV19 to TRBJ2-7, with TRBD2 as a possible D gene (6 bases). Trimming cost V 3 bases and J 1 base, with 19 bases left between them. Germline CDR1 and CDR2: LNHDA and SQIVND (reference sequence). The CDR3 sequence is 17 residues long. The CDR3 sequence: CASSIQAGAGGSYEQYF. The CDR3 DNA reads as TGTGCCAGTAGTATTCAGGCCGGCGCCGGGGGTTCCTACGAGCAGTACTTC.

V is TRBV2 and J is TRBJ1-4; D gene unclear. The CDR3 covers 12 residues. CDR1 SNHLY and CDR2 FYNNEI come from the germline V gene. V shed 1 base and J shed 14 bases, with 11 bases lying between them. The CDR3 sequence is CASSEGPSWLFF. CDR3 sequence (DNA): TGTGCCAGCAGTGAAGGCCCCAGCTGGCTGTTTTTT.

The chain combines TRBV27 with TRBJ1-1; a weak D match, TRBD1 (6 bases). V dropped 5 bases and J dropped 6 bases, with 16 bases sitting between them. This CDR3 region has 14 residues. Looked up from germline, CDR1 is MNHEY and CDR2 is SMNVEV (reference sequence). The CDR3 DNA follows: TGTGCCAGCAGTCTTCACAGGGAAGGGGCTGAAGCTTTCTTT. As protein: CASSLHREGAEAFF.

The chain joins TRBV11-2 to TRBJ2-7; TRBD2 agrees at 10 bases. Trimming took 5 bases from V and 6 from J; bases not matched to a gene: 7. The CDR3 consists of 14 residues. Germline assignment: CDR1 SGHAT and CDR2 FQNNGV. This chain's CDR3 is CASSPGLAFFEQYF. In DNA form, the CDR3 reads TGTGCCAGCAGCCCGGGACTAGCGTTCTTCGAGCAGTACTTC. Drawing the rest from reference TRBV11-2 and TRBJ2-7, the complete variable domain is EAGVAQSPRYKIIEKRQSVAFWCNPISGHATLYWYQQILGQGPKLLIQFQNNGVVDDSQLPKDRFSAERLKGVDSTLKIQPAKLEDSAVYLCASSPGLAFFEQYFGPGTRLTVT.

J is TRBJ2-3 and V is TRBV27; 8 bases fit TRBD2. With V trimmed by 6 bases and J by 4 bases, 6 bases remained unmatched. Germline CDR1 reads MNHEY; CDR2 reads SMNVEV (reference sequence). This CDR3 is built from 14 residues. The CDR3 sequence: CASRWREDADTQYF. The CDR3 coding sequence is TGTGCCAGCAGATGGCGGGAGGACGCAGATACGCAGTATTTT.

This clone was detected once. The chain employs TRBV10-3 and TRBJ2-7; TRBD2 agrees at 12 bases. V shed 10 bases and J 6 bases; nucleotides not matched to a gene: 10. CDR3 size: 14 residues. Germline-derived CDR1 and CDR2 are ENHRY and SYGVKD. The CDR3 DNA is TGTGCCACCCGATCTAGCGGGAGGGCCCCCGAGCAGTACTTC. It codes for CATRSSGRAPEQYF.

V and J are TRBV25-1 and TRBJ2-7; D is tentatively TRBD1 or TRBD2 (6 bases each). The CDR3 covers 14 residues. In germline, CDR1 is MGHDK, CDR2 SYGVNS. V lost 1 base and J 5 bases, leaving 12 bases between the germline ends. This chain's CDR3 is CASSELHREDEQYF. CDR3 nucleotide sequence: TGTGCCAGCAGTGAATTGCACAGGGAGGACGAGCAGTACTTC.

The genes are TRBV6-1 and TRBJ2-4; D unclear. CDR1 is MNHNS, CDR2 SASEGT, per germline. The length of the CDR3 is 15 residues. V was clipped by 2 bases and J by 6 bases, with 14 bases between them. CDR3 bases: TGTGCCAGCAGTGAACTAAAACTAATTGGAAACATTCAGTACTTC. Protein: CASSELKLIGNIQYF.

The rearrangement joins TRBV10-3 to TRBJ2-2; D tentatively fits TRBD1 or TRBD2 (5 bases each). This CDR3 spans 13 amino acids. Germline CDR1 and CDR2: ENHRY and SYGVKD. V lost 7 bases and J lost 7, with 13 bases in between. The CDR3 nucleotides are TGTGCCATCACCGGGACCATCGGCGGGGAGCTGTTTTTT. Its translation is CAITGTIGGELFF.

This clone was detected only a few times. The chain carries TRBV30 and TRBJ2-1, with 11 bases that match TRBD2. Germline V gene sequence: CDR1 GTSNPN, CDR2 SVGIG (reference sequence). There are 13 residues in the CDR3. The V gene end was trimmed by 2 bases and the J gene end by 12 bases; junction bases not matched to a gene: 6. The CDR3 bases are TGTGCCTGGAGTCTAGCGGGAGGTAGCGGGCAGTTCTTC. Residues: CAWSLAGGSGQFF.

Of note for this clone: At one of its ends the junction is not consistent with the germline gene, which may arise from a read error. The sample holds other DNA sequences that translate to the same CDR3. In DNA, the CDR3 is TGTGCCAGCAGTGAAATGTTGACAGACCATCAGCCCCAGCACTTT. This codes for CASSEMLTDHQPQHF. V usage is TRBV6-1 and J usage is TRBJ1-5, with a weak D call TRBD1 (5 bases). This CDR3 region has 15 residues. Germline CDR1 reads MNHNS; CDR2 reads SASEGT.

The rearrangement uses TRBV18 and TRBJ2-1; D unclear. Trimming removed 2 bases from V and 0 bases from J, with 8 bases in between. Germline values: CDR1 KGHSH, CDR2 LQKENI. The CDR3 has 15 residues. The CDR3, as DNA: TGTGCCAGCTCACCAAGTGCGCCCTCCTACAATGAGCAGTTCTTC. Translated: CASSPSAPSYNEQFF.

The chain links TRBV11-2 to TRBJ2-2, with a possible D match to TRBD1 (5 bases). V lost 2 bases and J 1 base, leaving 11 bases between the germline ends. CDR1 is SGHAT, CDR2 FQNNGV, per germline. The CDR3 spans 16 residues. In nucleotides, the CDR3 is TGTGCCAGCAGCTTAATTCGGACACGGAACACCGGGGAGCTGTTTTTT. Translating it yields CASSLIRTRNTGELFF.